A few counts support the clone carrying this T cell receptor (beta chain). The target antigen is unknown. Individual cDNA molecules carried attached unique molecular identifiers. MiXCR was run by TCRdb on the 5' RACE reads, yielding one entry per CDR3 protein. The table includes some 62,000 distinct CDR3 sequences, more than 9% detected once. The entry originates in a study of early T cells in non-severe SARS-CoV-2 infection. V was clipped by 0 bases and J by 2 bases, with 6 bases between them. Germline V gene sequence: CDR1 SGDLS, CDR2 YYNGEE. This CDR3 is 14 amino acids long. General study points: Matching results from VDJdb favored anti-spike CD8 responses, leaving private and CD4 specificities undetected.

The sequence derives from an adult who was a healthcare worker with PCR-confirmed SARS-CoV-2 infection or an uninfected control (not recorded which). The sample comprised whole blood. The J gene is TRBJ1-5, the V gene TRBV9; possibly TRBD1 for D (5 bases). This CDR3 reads CASSVGGGNQPQHF. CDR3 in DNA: TGTGCCAGCAGCGTAGGAGGGGGCAATCAGCCCCAGCATTTT.